This T cell receptor (beta chain) was found in a study of blood T cell repertoires in COVID-19. Across the study: Collection of acute and convalescent COVID-19 samples took place in the United States, Italy and Spain. From T cells, B-cell-depleted T cells, or PBMCs came the material, which was cDNA or gDNA.

Germline V gene sequence: CDR1 SGHAT, CDR2 FQNNGV. The V segment lost 0 bases and the J segment 6 bases; nucleotides outside the gene matches: 0. The CDR3 runs 14 residues. Original methodology: Reference gene primer amplification yielded estimated nucleated cell counts. Assay: immunoSEQ multiplex PCR; the TCRdb copy retains only in-frame clones and omits some. V, J and clone size derive from that table, while D and trimming were established from the DNA sequence. The table lists over 120,000 clones, over 80% of them singletons. The chain has TRBV11-2 and TRBJ2-2; 8 nucleotides line up with TRBD2. Sequenced: peripheral blood. This TCR derives from a man aged 50-60 years who had recovered from COVID-19. The CDR3 bases are TGTGCCAGCAGCTTAGAAGCGGGGGCCGGGGAGCTGTTTTTT. Translating it yields CASSLEAGAGELFF.